The 3 T cell receptor beta chains given below trace back to one sample, sequenced in a study of STAT5B mutations in CD4+ large granular lymphocyte leukemia. Measured with immunoSEQ multiplex PCR; TCRdb has only the in-frame clones, and not every one. Of approximately 23,000 clones listed, around 81% were seen once; the top ten hold under 0.5%. The sample taken for sequencing was CD4+ T cells from blood buffy coats. Receptors originate from a human donor in good health.

This rearrangement joins TRBV27 to TRBJ1-2, with a possible D match to TRBD1 (5 bases). CDR3 size: 12 residues. Looked up from germline, CDR1 is MNHEY and CDR2 is SMNVEV (reference sequence). V lost 7 bases and J lost 8, with 14 bases in between. The CDR3 region has the DNA TGTGCCAGCAAAACAGGAGGACGGGGCTACACCTTC. It specifies CASKTGGRGYTF.

This clone was seen a handful of times. The rearrangement uses TRBV9 and TRBJ1-1; D remains ambiguous. Germline CDR1 reads SGDLS; CDR2 reads YYNGEE. CDR3 length: 13 amino acids. V was cut by 4 bases and J by 5 bases, with 12 bases left in between. Here the CDR3 DNA reads TGTGCCAGCAGCCCCCACCCTGGAACTGAAGCTTTCTTT. Translation gives CASSPHPGTEAFF.

CDR3 protein: CASSEPGQGSYEQYF. The CDR3 DNA sequence: TGTGCCAGCAGTGAACCGGGACAGGGCTCCTACGAGCAGTACTTC. This chain links TRBV6-1 with TRBJ2-7, with 9 bases that match TRBD1. Trimming cost V 2 bases and J 0 bases; bases outside gene matches: 2. The V gene's germline CDR1 is MNHNS and CDR2 SASEGT. The CDR3 contains 15 residues.